The entry that follows covers one T cell receptor (beta chain) sequence. The antigen is not known. Germline loops: CDR1 DFQATT, CDR2 SNEGSKA (reference sequence). V lost 5 bases and J 7 bases, leaving 15 bases between the germline ends. This CDR3 is built from 13 residues. TCRdb recomputed calls from the 5' RACE reads with MiXCR, one row per CDR3 protein. Among more than 300,000 distinct CDR3 sequences listed, approximately 13% were seen once. These data originate in a study of T-cell memory formation after mild COVID-19. The wider study: TCR clustering was largely donor specific.

Study-wide findings and caveats: CD4/CD8 balance held among clones contracting day 15 to 85, and later expanders leaned CD4+. CM and EM subsets held most contracting CD4+ clones; EMRA held CD8+ ones. Pre-infection memory carried some responding clones, suggesting that cross-reactive memory joined.

The rearrangement uses TRBV20-1 and TRBJ2-1, with D possibly TRBD2 on 7 matching bases. Sample: PBMCs or a T cell subset sorted from them (not recorded which). The source is a man between 18 and 29 years old who had mild COVID-19 (a few samples of this study predate the infection). Cell type and time point are not known. The CDR3 spells CSAGGGHLNEQFF. The CDR3 DNA reads as TGCAGTGCTGGGGGGGGGCATTTGAATGAGCAGTTCTTC.